The 18 T cell receptor beta chains reported below all come from one sample, sequenced in a study of T cell repertoires in ileal Crohn's disease (dated by TCRdb to between 2018 and 2021). In light of the paper, this sample's time point label describes: neoterminal ileum biopsy at postoperative endoscopy, about 6 months after surgery. Libraries were constructed by the immunoSEQ multiplex PCR assay. TCRdb's version of the immuneACCESS table is confined to in-frame rearrangements and falls short of the full clone set. An unresolved V gene accounts for under half of the shortfall where checked; the remainder is of unknown origin. This sample has about 11,000 clones in its table, and 70% to 80% of those were observed once. Around 14% of the sample is taken by the ten largest. Sequencing input: ileal tissue. These receptors were taken from an adult with Crohn's disease.

The V gene is TRBV6-5, the J gene TRBJ1-6, with D perhaps matching TRBD1 (6 bases). There are 15 residues in the CDR3. The V gene lost 4 bases and the J gene lost 5 bases, with 12 bases spanning the gap. Germline CDR1 is MNHEY and CDR2 is SVGAGI. CDR3 in DNA: TGTGCCAGCAGTTCCAGGGGATGGGATAATTCACCCCTCCACTTT. Its protein product is CASSSRGWDNSPLHF.

This chain connects TRBV4-3 to TRBJ1-6; the D gene is possibly TRBD1 (5 bases). CDR3 length: 16 amino acids. V lost 0 bases to trimming and J lost 10 bases, with 16 bases between them. CDR1 and CDR2 (germline): LGHNA, YSLEER. The CDR3 protein is CASSQDPRASGSPLHF. DNA for the CDR3: TGCGCCAGCAGCCAAGATCCCAGGGCCAGCGGGTCACCCCTCCACTTT.

V gene TRBV10-1 combines with J gene TRBJ2-5; TRBD2 matches 8 bases. Trimming cost V 0 bases and J 2 bases; bases outside gene matches: 5. The CDR3 has 16 amino acids. CDR1 and CDR2 from the germline V gene are WNHNN and SYGVQD (reference sequence). The CDR3 spells CASSESNSGGQETQYF. The DNA of the CDR3 is TGCGCCAGCAGTGAGTCGAACTCGGGGGGGCAAGAGACCCAGTACTTC.

The chain combines TRBV7-3 with TRBJ2-1; 7 bases line up with TRBD1. The CDR3 extends over 17 amino acids. CDR1 and CDR2 (germline): SGHTA, FQGTGA. With 6 bases clipped from V and 9 bases from J, the junction kept 20 bases outside the gene matches. DNA for the CDR3: TGTGCCAGCAGTGGCCCCCTATCGGACAGGACCTCGGGTGAGCAGTTCTTC. Its protein product is CASSGPLSDRTSGEQFF.

The rearrangement joins TRBV7-2 to TRBJ2-3; 13 bases map to TRBD2. Germline trimming cut 4 bases from V and 4 bases from J; bases unmatched to any gene: 2. The length of the CDR3 is 15 residues. Germline CDR1 is SGHTA and CDR2 is FQGNSA. The CDR3 region is CASSSLAGGSDTQYF. CDR3 DNA: TGTGCCAGCAGCTCACTAGCGGGGGGGTCAGATACGCAGTATTTT.

The V gene is TRBV27, the J gene TRBJ2-2, with D possibly being TRBD1 (5 bases). Germline V gene data show CDR1 as MNHEY and CDR2 as SMNVEV (reference sequence). CDR3 length: 13 amino acids. V lost 7 bases to trimming and J lost 4 bases, with 10 bases between them. CDR3 region: CASTRQLTGELFF. The CDR3 DNA reads TGTGCCAGCACTCGACAGCTCACCGGGGAGCTGTTTTTT.

This chain links TRBV6-4 with TRBJ2-2; possibly TRBD1 for D (5 bases). V shed 2 bases and J shed 2 bases, with 9 bases lying between them. The CDR3 sequence is 15 residues long. Germline lookup yields CDR1 MRHNA and CDR2 SNTAGT. CDR3 protein: CASSDRGSNTGELFF. The CDR3 bases are TGTGCCAGCAGTGACAGGGGTAGCAACACCGGGGAGCTGTTTTTT.

The chain couples TRBV19 to TRBJ2-5, with 9 bases fitting TRBD1. Germline V lookup: CDR1 LNHDA, CDR2 SQIVND (reference sequence). With 6 bases clipped from V and 4 bases from J, the junction kept 9 bases outside the gene matches. The CDR3 is 15 amino acids. In DNA form, the CDR3 reads TGTGCCAGTAGCACAGTACAGACAGGGGGAGAGACCCAGTACTTC. This codes for CASSTVQTGGETQYF.

This chain links TRBV4-3 with TRBJ2-7, with 10 nucleotides matching TRBD1. Germline lookup yields CDR1 LGHNA and CDR2 YSLEER. The CDR3 runs to 16 residues. Trimming cost V 0 bases and J 5 bases; bases outside gene matches: 7. This CDR3 is CASSQEAGQGGNEQYF. The CDR3 DNA sequence: TGCGCCAGCAGCCAAGAGGCCGGACAGGGGGGCAACGAGCAGTACTTC.

Concerning this clone itself: The sample carries other DNA sequences with the same CDR3. The chain joins TRBV11-2 to TRBJ2-7; the match to TRBD2 covers 7 bases. CDR1 is SGHAT, CDR2 FQNNGV, per germline. V dropped 3 bases and J dropped 1; count of bases not matched to a gene: 0. The CDR3 has 13 amino acids. The CDR3: CASSLGGSYEQYF. The CDR3 DNA reads TGTGCCAGCAGCTTGGGGGGGTCCTACGAGCAGTACTTC.

The genes are TRBV6-1 and TRBJ1-1; 7 positions match TRBD1. The V gene's germline CDR1 is MNHNS and CDR2 SASEGT. The V and J ends lost 2 bases and 4 bases, in that order; junction bases with no gene match: 7. The CDR3 covers 15 residues. The CDR3 loop reads CASSEITGDITEAFF. CDR3 coding DNA: TGTGCCAGCAGTGAAATAACAGGGGATATCACTGAAGCTTTCTTT.

The chain is built from TRBV19 and TRBJ1-6; 7 bases are shared with TRBD1. V lost 5 bases, J lost 7 bases, and 5 bases stayed unmatched. CDR1 and CDR2 from the germline V gene are LNHDA and SQIVND (reference sequence). The length of the CDR3 is 14 residues. CDR3 in DNA: TGTGCCAGTAGTCCGGACAGGATGAATTCACCCCTCCACTTT. Encoded protein: CASSPDRMNSPLHF.

The rearrangement joins TRBV19 to TRBJ2-7, with TRBD2 matching 7 bases. V gave up 6 bases and J gave up 2 bases; unmatched junction bases: 7. The CDR3 spans 14 residues. Germline CDR1 and CDR2: LNHDA and SQIVND (reference sequence). In DNA, the CDR3 is TGTGCCAGTAGCACGGGGGGTGAAGCCTACGAGCAGTACTTC. Its translation is CASSTGGEAYEQYF.

The chain links TRBV7-2 to TRBJ1-2; D is ambiguous. Germline assignment: CDR1 SGHTA and CDR2 FQGNSA. Deletions cut 1 base from V and 4 bases from J, with 7 bases between. This CDR3 has 13 amino acids. In DNA form, the CDR3 reads TGTGCCAGCAGCTTAGAGAGTTTCTATGGCTACACCTTC. It specifies CASSLESFYGYTF.

This clone was recorded once. This chain joins TRBV6-5 and TRBJ1-1; D gene uncertain. The CDR3 totals 14 residues. CDR1 and CDR2 from the germline V gene are MNHEY and SVGAGI. V gave up 5 bases and J gave up 3 bases, with 13 bases separating them. CDR3 nucleotide sequence: TGTGCCAGCAGTCCTTCTGCGAGGGACACTGAAGCTTTCTTT. Its protein product is CASSPSARDTEAFF.

In its sample, this clone is medium-sized. The chain employs TRBV27 and TRBJ1-1; weak D call: TRBD1 (6 bases). This CDR3 has 15 residues. Germline CDR1 MNHEY, CDR2 SMNVEV (reference sequence). V was cut by 4 bases and J by 1 base, with 13 bases left in between. This CDR3 is CASSSPRQANTEAFF. The CDR3 bases are TGTGCCAGCAGTTCCCCCCGACAGGCGAACACTGAAGCTTTCTTT.

The sample holds a few counts of this clone. The chain links TRBV7-6 to TRBJ2-5; D perhaps matches TRBD2 (7 bases). Germline V lookup: CDR1 SGHVS, CDR2 FNYEAQ. The V and J ends lost 5 bases and 5 bases respectively, with 18 bases between them. The CDR3 extends over 15 amino acids. The CDR3 DNA reads TGTGCCAGCAGCCTGCTTGGGGGGGGCGGGGAGACCCAGTACTTC. This sequence encodes CASSLLGGGGETQYF.

A single count supports this clone. The chain recombines TRBV4-3 with TRBJ1-4; D possibly corresponds to TRBD1 (5 bases). Germline V gene sequence: CDR1 LGHNA, CDR2 YSLEER. Trimming pared 4 bases from V and 5 bases from J, leaving 17 bases between. CDR3 length equals 16 residues. For the CDR3, the DNA is TGCGCCAGCAGCCCAGACTACTTACGACAGAATGAAAAACTGTTTTTT. It codes for CASSPDYLRQNEKLFF.